These 26 T cell receptor beta chains came from one sample sequenced in a study of T-cell reconstitution after alpha-beta-depleted transplantation in children. TCRbeta library construction was performed incorporating unique molecular identifiers. TCRdb reanalysed the PCR reads using MiXCR and keeps one entry per CDR3 protein. The top ten hold about 10% of the sample, which has 90,000 to 150,000 distinct CDR3 sequences, roughly 24% seen once. Material: PBMCs, mostly from graft donor cells, obtained 180 days after TCRalphabeta/CD19-depleted stem cell transplant. Every receptor here comes from a male patient under 10 years old who had a stem cell transplant for chronic granulomatous disease, so the T cells may come from the graft donor.

This clonotype was seen many times. This chain uses TRBV20-1 with TRBJ2-7, with D hard to call. Germline V gene lookup returns CDR1 DFQATT and CDR2 SNEGSKA (reference sequence). The CDR3 spans 11 residues. With 6 bases removed from V and 0 bases from J, the gap between germline ends came to 6 bases. This CDR3 is CSADSSYEQYF. DNA of the CDR3: TGCAGTGCCGATAGCTCCTACGAGCAGTACTTC.

This chain joins TRBV7-3 and TRBJ1-1; D uncertain. Germline CDR1 and CDR2: SGHTA and FQGTGA. Trimming left V 5 bases short and J 6 bases short, with 13 bases between. There are 13 residues in the CDR3. CDR3 nucleotides: TGTGCCAGCAGCGTTGGGAGATCCGCTGAAGCTTTCTTT. Translated: CASSVGRSAEAFF.

This clonotype was counted only a few times. The rearrangement links TRBV28 to TRBJ2-3; TRBD1 matches 9 bases. After removal of 6 bases from V and 5 bases from J, the junction contained 3 bases not matched to a gene. The germline V gene has CDR1 MDHEN and CDR2 SYDVKM. The CDR3 is 13 amino acids. CDR3 sequence: CASRQGAGDTQYF. In DNA form, the CDR3 reads TGTGCCAGCAGACAGGGGGCCGGAGATACGCAGTATTTT.

This clonotype was detected ten times or more. The chain is built from TRBV12-3 or TRBV12-4 and TRBJ2-7; 7 nucleotides match TRBD2. The CDR3 has 14 residues. The trim removed 2 bases at V and 4 bases at J, leaving 5 bases unmatched. CDR3 loop: CASSLSSGVYEQYF. CDR3 nucleotides: TGTGCCAGCAGTTTATCCAGCGGGGTGTACGAGCAGTACTTC.

The V gene is TRBV9, the J gene TRBJ2-7; D gene uncertain. This CDR3 contains 13 residues. The germline V and J ends were trimmed by 3 bases and 0 bases, with 7 bases remaining between them. Per the germline V gene, CDR1 is SGDLS and CDR2 is YYNGEE. CDR3 coding DNA: TGTGCCAGCAGCGCTGCCCCCTCCTACGAGCAGTACTTC. It encodes CASSAAPSYEQYF. The full variable domain, in which reference TRBV9 and TRBJ2-7 provide the parts outside the CDR3, is DSGVTQTPKHLITATGQRVTLRCSPRSGDLSVYWYQQSLDQGLQFLIQYYNGEERAKGNILERFSAQQFPDLHSELNLSSLELGDSALYFCASSAAPSYEQYFGPGTRLTVT.

This chain's CDR3 is CSVERDSRYGGYTF. The CDR3 nucleotides are TGCAGCGTTGAAAGGGACAGCCGGTACGGCGGCTACACCTTC. J is TRBJ1-2 and V is TRBV29-1; 7 bases map to TRBD1. Germline CDR1 reads SQVTM; CDR2 reads ANQGSEA. CDR3 length equals 14 residues. The J segment lost 8 bases and the V segment lost 2 bases, leaving 11 bases of the junction unmatched.

The table lists this clonotype with many counts. The chain employs TRBV7-9 and TRBJ1-2, with a weak D call TRBD1 (6 bases). In germline, CDR1 is SEHNR, CDR2 FQNEAQ (reference sequence). The CDR3 is 14 amino acids. Trimming left V 5 bases short and J 5 bases short, with 15 bases between. CDR3 nucleotides: TGTGCCAGCAGCCCGCACGTAACAGGGTATGGCTACACCTTC. This encodes CASSPHVTGYGYTF.

This clonotype was detected only a few times. The J gene is TRBJ2-5, the V gene TRBV27, with TRBD1 matching 8 bases. After removal of 5 bases from V and 0 bases from J, the junction contained 8 bases not matched to a gene. Per the germline V gene, CDR1 is MNHEY and CDR2 is SMNVEV (reference sequence). CDR3 size: 16 residues. CDR3 nucleotides: TGTGCCAGCAGTAGCGCCGGGACAGGCAACCAAGAGACCCAGTACTTC. This sequence encodes CASSSAGTGNQETQYF.

This clonotype has a count of ten or more. The CDR3 DNA sequence: TGCAGCGCCAAGTTCCAGTCCTACGAGCAGTACTTC. Its protein product is CSAKFQSYEQYF. The chain combines TRBV29-1 with TRBJ2-7; unclear D gene. CDR1 and CDR2 (germline): SQVTM, ANQGSEA. V lost 7 bases to trimming and J lost 1 base, with 11 bases between them. The CDR3 is 12 residues long.

This clonotype was detected ten times or more. The chain couples TRBV12-3 or TRBV12-4 to TRBJ2-5; 11 bases agree with TRBD2. The CDR3 totals 16 residues. The V segment lost 7 bases and the J segment 5 bases; nucleotides outside the gene matches: 12. In nucleotides, the CDR3 is TGTGCCAGCACTCCTACTAGCGGGAGTCAGTCGGAGACCCAGTACTTC. Translated: CASTPTSGSQSETQYF.

Many counts were recorded for this clonotype. The chain carries TRBV29-1 and TRBJ2-5, with 7 bases aligning to TRBD2. Germline CDR1 reads SQVTM; CDR2 reads ANQGSEA. CDR3 length: 15 residues. Trimming cost V 3 bases and J 3 bases; bases outside gene matches: 10. The CDR3 is CSVDGGEGREETQYF. The CDR3 bases are TGCAGCGTTGATGGAGGGGAGGGCAGGGAAGAGACCCAGTACTTC.

In this sample, this clonotype turned up a few times. The gene calls are TRBV15 and TRBJ1-5; a weak D match, TRBD1 (5 bases). The length of the CDR3 is 15 residues. Germline V gene lookup returns CDR1 LNHNV and CDR2 YYDKDF (reference sequence). Between the trimmed V and J ends, which lost 0 bases and 4 bases, there was a span of 10 bases. In nucleotides, the CDR3 is TGTGCCACCAGCAGAGACCAGGGAGAAAATCAGCCCCAGCATTTT. Encoded protein: CATSRDQGENQPQHF. Full variable domain (remainder filled in from reference TRBV15 and TRBJ1-5): DAMVIQNPRYQVTQFGKPVTLSCSQTLNHNVMYWYQQKSSQAPKLLFHYYDKDFNNEADTPDNFQSRRPNTSFCFLDIRSPGLGDTAMYLCATSRDQGENQPQHFGDGTRLSIL.

This clonotype was counted at least ten times. This chain joins TRBV10-3 and TRBJ2-3; 9 bases line up with TRBD2. The CDR3 contains 15 residues. Germline trimming cut 5 bases from V and 5 bases from J; bases unmatched to any gene: 8. The V gene's germline CDR1 is ENHRY and CDR2 SYGVKD. CDR3 residues: CAISLSGSAGDTQYF. CDR3 nucleotides: TGTGCCATCAGTCTTAGCGGGAGTGCTGGAGATACGCAGTATTTT.

This clonotype was counted between two and nine times. V usage is TRBV24-1 and J usage is TRBJ2-1; 12 bases are shared with TRBD2. V shed 5 bases and J 7 bases; nucleotides not matched to a gene: 5. Per the germline V gene, CDR1 is KGHDR and CDR2 is SFDVKD. The CDR3 spans 15 residues. The CDR3, as DNA: TGTGCCACCAGTGCGTCGACTAGCGGGAGTAATGAGCAGTTCTTC. Translating it yields CATSASTSGSNEQFF.

The chain links TRBV11-2 to TRBJ2-5, with 13 bases aligning to TRBD2. The CDR3 consists of 20 residues. Germline V CDR1 and CDR2: SGHAT, FQNNGV. Trimming took 0 bases from V and 5 from J; bases not matched to a gene: 15. CDR3 coding DNA: TGTGCCAGCAGCTTAGATCGGTCGGGACTAGCGGGACCCACCGGGGAGACCCAGTACTTC. This sequence encodes CASSLDRSGLAGPTGETQYF.

This clonotype was counted between two and nine times. This chain joins TRBV10-3 and TRBJ2-7, with 9 bases that match TRBD2. This CDR3 is built from 14 residues. V shed 3 bases, J shed 4 bases, and the junction held 4 bases outside the gene matches. Looked up from germline, CDR1 is ENHRY and CDR2 is SYGVKD. The CDR3 here is CAISDGLATYEQYF. The CDR3 DNA reads as TGTGCCATCAGTGACGGACTAGCGACGTACGAGCAGTACTTC.

The chain carries TRBV20-1 and TRBJ2-5; 9 nucleotides align to TRBD2. V shed 0 bases and J 5 bases; nucleotides not matched to a gene: 7. This CDR3 spans 15 amino acids. Germline V gene data show CDR1 as DFQATT and CDR2 as SNEGSKA (reference sequence). CDR3 in DNA: TGCAGTGCTAGAGATAGCGGGAGTGGAAGGGAGACCCAGTACTTC. Translating gives CSARDSGSGRETQYF.

This clonotype was detected many times. The V call is TRBV20-1, the J call TRBJ1-5, with D unresolved. With 3 bases removed from V and 5 bases from J, the gap between germline ends came to 11 bases. CDR3 size: 13 residues. Germline V lookup: CDR1 DFQATT, CDR2 SNEGSKA (reference sequence). Written as DNA, the CDR3 is TGCAGTGCTAGTATAGGAAATGATCAGCCCCAGCATTTT. Protein product: CSASIGNDQPQHF.

This clonotype was found many times. The rearrangement uses TRBV29-1 and TRBJ2-7; TRBD1 is a possible D gene (5 bases). The germline CDR1 and CDR2 sequences are SQVTM and ANQGSEA. This CDR3 spans 14 amino acids. Trimming removed 4 bases at V and 6 bases at J, with 19 bases between. The CDR3 region is CSVVPWQGSGEQYF. As DNA, the CDR3 is TGCAGCGTTGTCCCTTGGCAGGGATCGGGCGAGCAGTACTTC.

This clonotype was seen a handful of times. The chain couples TRBV15 to TRBJ2-1; possibly TRBD1 for D (6 bases). The V end was cut by 5 bases, the J end by 7 bases, with 21 bases between. The germline V gene encodes CDR1 LNHNV and CDR2 YYDKDF (reference sequence). CDR3 length: 16 residues. CDR3 sequence reads: CATSVVTGKVRNEQFF. The CDR3 DNA reads as TGTGCCACCAGCGTAGTAACAGGGAAAGTGAGGAATGAGCAGTTCTTC.

The chain carries TRBV7-9 and TRBJ1-3; D is possibly TRBD1 (5 bases). Trimming cost V 3 bases and J 6 bases, with 12 bases left between them. The CDR3 consists of 14 residues. Germline CDR1 SEHNR, CDR2 FQNEAQ (reference sequence). CDR3: CASSFQGFENTIYF. The CDR3 nucleotides are TGTGCCAGCAGCTTTCAGGGATTCGAAAACACCATATATTTT. Looking up the rest from reference TRBV7-9 and TRBJ1-3 gives the full variable domain: DTGVSQNPRHKITKRGQNVTFRCDPISEHNRLYWYRQTLGQGPEFLTYFQNEAQLEKSRLLSDRFSAERPKGSFSTLEIQRTEQGDSAMYLCASSFQGFENTIYFGEGSWLTVV.

The chain recombines TRBV29-1 with TRBJ2-5; possibly TRBD1 or TRBD2 for D (5 bases each). This CDR3 is 15 amino acids long. V lost 6 bases and J 3 bases, leaving 20 bases between the germline ends. Germline V gene sequence: CDR1 SQVTM, CDR2 ANQGSEA. The CDR3 spells CSVLTPFRDEETQYF. CDR3 nucleotide sequence: TGCAGCGTCCTGACTCCATTCCGGGACGAAGAGACCCAGTACTTC.

Turning to this clonotype: A read error is possible here, since a much larger clone lies one base away. The chain links TRBV20-1 to TRBJ1-5; D not certain. Germline V gene sequence: CDR1 DFQATT, CDR2 SNEGSKA (reference sequence). The CDR3 contains 12 residues. CDR3 region: CTAVRSNQPQHF. The CDR3 region has the DNA TGCACTGCAGTGCGTAGCAATCAGCCCCAGCATTTT.

This clonotype came up a few times. The V call is TRBV28, the J call TRBJ2-3, with D unresolved. In germline, CDR1 is MDHEN, CDR2 SYDVKM. The CDR3 sequence is 14 residues long. Trimming pared 6 bases from V and 1 base from J, leaving 11 bases between. The DNA for the CDR3 is TGTGCCAGCAGGGTAACAGTGCGCACAGATACGCAGTATTTT. Encoded protein: CASRVTVRTDTQYF.

This clonotype was counted only a few times. This chain joins TRBV10-3 and TRBJ2-5; the match to TRBD1 covers 9 bases. CDR3 size: 15 residues. V trimming: 10 bases; J trimming: 5 bases; junction bases outside the gene matches: 14. In germline, CDR1 is ENHRY, CDR2 SYGVKD. The CDR3 region is CASTPEGGQGETQYF. The CDR3 DNA follows: TGTGCCAGTACCCCCGAGGGCGGACAGGGGGAGACCCAGTACTTC.

This clonotype was counted ten times or more. The J gene is TRBJ2-3, the V gene TRBV15; TRBD1 matches at 8 bases. V shed 9 bases, J shed 6 bases, and the junction held 14 bases outside the gene matches. This CDR3 is built from 15 residues. CDR1 and CDR2 (germline): LNHNV, YYDKDF (reference sequence). CDR3 loop: CATSQGQGVTDTQYF. The CDR3 DNA sequence: TGTGCCACATCTCAAGGACAGGGTGTTACTGATACGCAGTATTTT. The whole variable domain, filled in from reference TRBV15 and TRBJ2-3, reads DAMVIQNPRYQVTQFGKPVTLSCSQTLNHNVMYWYQQKSSQAPKLLFHYYDKDFNNEADTPDNFQSRRPNTSFCFLDIRSPGLGDTAMYLCATSQGQGVTDTQYFGPGTRLTVL.